The entry that follows covers one T cell receptor (beta chain) sequence. CDR1 is MNHEY and CDR2 is SVGAGI in the germline V gene. Trimming took 7 bases from V and 7 from J, leaving 10 bases between them. The length of the CDR3 is 11 residues. These data are taken from a study of blood T cell repertoires in COVID-19. Study details: The United States, Italy and Spain were the sources of the acute and convalescent COVID-19 samples. PBMCs, B-cell-depleted T cells, or T cells provided the cDNA or gDNA that made up the material.

Original processing methods: The authors estimated nucleated cell counts from reference gene primer amplification. The protocol was immunoSEQ multiplex PCR, while the TCRdb copy is restricted to in-frame clones and leaves out a portion. Clonal size and the V and J genes are those of that table, whereas D and trimming came from the DNA. The sample carries fewer than 200,000 clones, about 87% recorded once. Sequencing input: peripheral blood. The V gene is TRBV6-5, the J gene TRBJ1-1; D remains ambiguous. The receptor comes from a man aged 60-69 years with acute or convalescent COVID-19. The CDR3 region has the DNA TGTGCCAGCATCGCCGTCAGTGAAGCTTTCTTT. Protein: CASIAVSEAFF.